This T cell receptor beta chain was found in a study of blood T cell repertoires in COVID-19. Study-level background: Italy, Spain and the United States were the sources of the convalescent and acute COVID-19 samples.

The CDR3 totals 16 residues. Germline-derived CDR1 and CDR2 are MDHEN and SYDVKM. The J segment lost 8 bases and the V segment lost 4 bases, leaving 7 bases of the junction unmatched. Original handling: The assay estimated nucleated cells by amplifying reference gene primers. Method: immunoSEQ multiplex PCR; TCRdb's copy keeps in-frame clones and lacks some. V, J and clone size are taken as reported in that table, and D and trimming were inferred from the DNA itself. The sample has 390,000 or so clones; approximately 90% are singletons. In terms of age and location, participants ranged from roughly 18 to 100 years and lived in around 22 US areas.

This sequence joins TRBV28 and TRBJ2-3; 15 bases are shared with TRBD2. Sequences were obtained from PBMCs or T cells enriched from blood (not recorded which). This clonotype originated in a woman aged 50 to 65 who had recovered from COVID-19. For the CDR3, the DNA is TGTGCCAGCAGTTCGTGGACTAGCGGGGGGGCCTCTACGCAGTATTTT. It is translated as CASSSWTSGGASTQYF.